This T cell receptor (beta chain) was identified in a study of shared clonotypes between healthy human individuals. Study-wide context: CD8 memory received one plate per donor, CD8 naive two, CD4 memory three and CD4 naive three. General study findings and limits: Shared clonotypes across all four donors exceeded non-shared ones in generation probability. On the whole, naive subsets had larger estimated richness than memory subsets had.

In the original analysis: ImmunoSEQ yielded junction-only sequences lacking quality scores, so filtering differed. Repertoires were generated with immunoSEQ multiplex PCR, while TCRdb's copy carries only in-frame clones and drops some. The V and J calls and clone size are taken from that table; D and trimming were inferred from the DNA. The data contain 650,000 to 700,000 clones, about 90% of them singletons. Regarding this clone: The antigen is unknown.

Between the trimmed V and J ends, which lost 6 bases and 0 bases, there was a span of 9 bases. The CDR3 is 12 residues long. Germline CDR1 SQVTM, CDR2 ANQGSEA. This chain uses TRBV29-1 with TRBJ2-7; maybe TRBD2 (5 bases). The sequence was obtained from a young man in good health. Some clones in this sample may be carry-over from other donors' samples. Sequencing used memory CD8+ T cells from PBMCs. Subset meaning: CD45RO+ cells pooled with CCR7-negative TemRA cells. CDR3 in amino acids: CSVGNFSYEQYF. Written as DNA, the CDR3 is TGCAGCGTCGGGAATTTCTCCTACGAGCAGTACTTC.